A selection of T cell receptor beta chains follows, all from one sample in a study of cytomegalovirus exposure and HLA in healthy donors. Data came from immunoSEQ multiplex PCR; TCRdb stores just in-frame clones and leaves some out. The sample includes 150,000 to 200,000 clones, more than 70% of them seen just once. Sequenced material: PBMCs. The receptors derive from a girl aged 5 to 17 in good health and CMV-seropositive. Each CDR3 is given with its conserved first and last residue. The D gene is left open where the match is weak. A clone size is listed for some rows: how often the clone was seen (once, few, many), or a class if it is expanded.

TRBJ2-7	NA	TRBD2	TRBV6-6	TGTGCCAGCAGTTACTCGAGGGAGGGTCTGCGGGCGGTCTGGCACTTC	CASSYSREGLRAVWHF
TRBJ2-1	NA	TRBD1	TRBV5-1	TGCGCCAGCAGCCCGGGACCGGGACAGGGATACAATGAGCAGTTCTTC	CASSPGPGQGYNEQFF
TRBJ2-5	NA	TRBD1	TRBV6-5	TGTGCCAGCAGCATCAGGGGGCGCGGCCAAGAGACCCAGTACTTC	CASSIRGRGQETQYF
TRBJ2-3	NA	NA	TRBV6-1	TGTGCCAGCAGTGTTTTTAGGGGCCGGATTAGCACAGATACGCAGTATTTT	CASSVFRGRISTDTQYF
TRBJ2-5	NA	TRBD1	TRBV6-5	TGTGCCAGCAGTTACTCGGGACAGGGGCAGCAAGAGACCCAGTACTTC	CASSYSGQGQQETQYF
TRBJ2-1	NA	NA	TRBV29-1	TGCAGCGTTGATAGTAGCGCCTACAATGAGCAGTTCTTC	CSVDSSAYNEQFF
TRBJ2-3	NA	TRBD1	TRBV6-5	TGTGCCAGCAGGGAGGGACAGGGGAGCACAGATACGCAGTATTTT	CASREGQGSTDTQYF
TRBJ1-5	NA	NA	TRBV19	TGTGCCAGTAGTATAGGTCAGGGATCAATTCAGCCCCAGCATTTT	CASSIGQGSIQPQHF
TRBJ1-2	NA	NA	TRBV10-2	TGCGCCAGCAGTGATACAGGGTTAGGGGGCTACACCTTC	CASSDTGLGGYTF
TRBJ2-1	NA	NA	TRBV27	TGTGCCAGCAGTCCCTATACTATAGGAGTGCAGTTCTTC	CASSPYTIGVQFF
TRBJ2-7	NA	NA	TRBV25-1	TGTGCCAGCAGCGGGGTCTCCTACGAGCAGTACTTC	CASSGVSYEQYF
TRBJ2-7	NA	TRBD1	TRBV5-1	TGCGCCAGCAGCTTGGTGACAGGGGGCGAGGCGCGAACCTACGAGCAGTACTTC	CASSLVTGGEARTYEQYF
TRBJ2-7	NA	TRBD2	TRBV5-1	TGCGCCAGCAGCTTGGTAGCGGGAGGGGTAACCTACGAGCAGTACTTC	CASSLVAGGVTYEQYF
TRBJ2-1	NA	NA	TRBV7-9	TGTGCCAGCAGCTTCGGAGGAGGGTACTACAATGAGCAGTTCTTC	CASSFGGGYYNEQFF
TRBJ2-1	once	NA	TRBV6-5	TGTGCCAGCAGTTACTCCCCAGCGGAAACCTACAATGAGCAGTTCTTC	CASSYSPAETYNEQFF
TRBJ1-1	few	TRBD1	TRBV6-4	TGTGCCAGCAGTGCCAGCCCGGGACAGGGACGGGCTTTCTTT	CASSASPGQGRAFF
TRBJ2-1	NA	TRBD2	TRBV2	TGTGCCAGCAGTGAAGTGGTAGCGGGAGATGAGCAGTTCTTC	CASSEVVAGDEQFF
TRBJ2-7	few	TRBD2	TRBV5-8	TGTGCCAGCAGCTTGGTATCGCGACTAGCGGACTACGAGCAGTACTTC	CASSLVSRLADYEQYF
TRBJ2-2	NA	TRBD2	TRBV5-1	TGCGCCAGCAGCTTGATTACTAGCGGGAGGTCCGGGGAGCTGTTTTTT	CASSLITSGRSGELFF
TRBJ2-5	NA	TRBD1	TRBV10-2	TGCGCCAGTGGGGGTCAGGGGGCTTGGGAGACCCAGTACTTC	CASGGQGAWETQYF
TRBJ2-7	NA	TRBD2	TRBV30	TGTGCCTGGAGCGCCTCCCCAGCGGGAGGATTCGAGCAGTACTTC	CAWSASPAGGFEQYF
TRBJ2-7	NA	NA	TRBV10-3	TGTGCCATAGGACTACCCCCGCCCTCCTACGAGCAGTACTTC	CAIGLPPPSYEQYF
TRBJ1-1	NA	TRBD1	TRBV5-1	TGCGCCAGCAGCATAGTACAGGGGTACACTGAAGCTTTCTTT	CASSIVQGYTEAFF
TRBJ2-5	NA	NA	TRBV7-9	TGTGCCAGCAGCCCCAGCAAGGGGCCACTGCCCCAAGAGACCCAGTACTTC	CASSPSKGPLPQETQYF
TRBJ1-2	NA	NA	TRBV19	TGTGCCAGTAGTGCCGACAGGATCCCTAACTATGGCTACACCTTC	CASSADRIPNYGYTF
TRBJ2-1	NA	NA	TRBV2	TGTGCCAGCAAGGCCTACAGTGAGCAGTTCTTC	CASKAYSEQFF
TRBJ2-4	NA	NA	TRBV5-8	TGTGCCAGCAGCTTGGGAGGGGGACGCGACATTCAGTACTTC	CASSLGGGRDIQYF
TRBJ1-4	NA	NA	TRBV7-8	TGTGCCAGCAGCTTAGGAGGGGGTTATGAAAAACTGTTTTTT	CASSLGGGYEKLFF
TRBJ2-7	NA	TRBD2	TRBV10-3	TGTGCCACCTATCCTAGCGGGAAGCCCTACGAGCAGTACTTC	CATYPSGKPYEQYF
TRBJ1-4	NA	NA	TRBV4-1	TGCGCCAGCAGCCAAGAATGGGGGCCTTGGGAAAAACTGTTTTTT	CASSQEWGPWEKLFF
TRBJ2-1	NA	NA	TRBV27	TGTGCCAGCAGTTTAGAGGTTGGGACTTCCCGCAATGAGCAGTTCTTC	CASSLEVGTSRNEQFF
TRBJ1-5	NA	NA	TRBV2	TGTGCCAGCAGTGAACAGGGGAACAATCAGCCCCAGCATTTT	CASSEQGNNQPQHF
TRBJ2-3	NA	TRBD2	TRBV10-1	TGCGCCAGCAGCATCAGCGGGAGGGCAGATACGCAGTATTTT	CASSISGRADTQYF
TRBJ2-5	NA	TRBD2	TRBV7-9	TGTGCCAGCAGCTTAGGTCTAGCGGAAGAGACCCAGTACTTC	CASSLGLAEETQYF
TRBJ1-1	NA	NA	TRBV30	TGTGCCTGGAGTGTCCCCTTCGGGGAAGCTTTCTTT	CAWSVPFGEAFF
TRBJ2-5	NA	NA	TRBV7-8	TGTGCCAGCACCAAGACAGGGACTCTACAGGAGACCCAGTACTTC	CASTKTGTLQETQYF
TRBJ1-5	NA	NA	TRBV4-3	TGCGCCAGCAGCTCTAATTGGAATCAGCCCCAGCATTTT	CASSSNWNQPQHF
TRBJ2-5	NA	NA	TRBV29-1	TGCAGCGTTGAAGGACCCGACAACCAAGAGACCCAGTACTTC	CSVEGPDNQETQYF
TRBJ1-2	NA	NA	TRBV13	TGTGCCAGCAGCTTAGGAGCACTCTTAAACTATGGCTACACCTTC	CASSLGALLNYGYTF
TRBJ2-2	NA	NA	TRBV19	TGTGCCAGTAGTATAGAGGGGGGAGGCCGGCTCACCGGGGAGCTGTTTTTT	CASSIEGGGRLTGELFF
TRBJ2-7	few	NA	TRBV27	TGTGCCAGCAGTGCCACTGCGGGCGAGCAGTACTTC	CASSATAGEQYF
TRBJ2-5	NA	TRBD2	TRBV5-1	TGCGCCAGCAGCTTCCTCGCGCGGCTAGCGGGAGTTCCGCTAGGGAACTTC	CASSFLARLAGVPLGNF
TRBJ1-5	few	NA	TRBV7-8	TGTGCCAGCAGCTTAGTACAGGCTCCCAATCAGCCCCAGCATTTT	CASSLVQAPNQPQHF
TRBJ2-3	NA	NA	TRBV27	TGTGCCAGCAGTGGGGAGTCATTAGATACGCAATATTTT	CASSGESLDTQYF
TRBJ2-5	few	TRBD2	TRBV13	TGTGCCAGCAGCGCCCTTGGTGGTAGCGGGAGGCGAGAGACCCAGTACTTC	CASSALGGSGRRETQYF
TRBJ1-1	NA	TRBD1	TRBV13	TGTGCCAGCAGCCACGACAGGGAAGAGGTATCATTCCCTGAAGCTTTCTTT	CASSHDREEVSFPEAFF
TRBJ2-3	NA	TRBD2	TRBV5-1	TGCGCCAGCAGCTTGGCCGGGACTAGCGGCACAGATACGCAGTATTTT	CASSLAGTSGTDTQYF
TRBJ2-1	NA	TRBD2	TRBV15	TGTGCCACCAGCCTTCTAGCGGAGTATGAGCAGTTCTTC	CATSLLAEYEQFF